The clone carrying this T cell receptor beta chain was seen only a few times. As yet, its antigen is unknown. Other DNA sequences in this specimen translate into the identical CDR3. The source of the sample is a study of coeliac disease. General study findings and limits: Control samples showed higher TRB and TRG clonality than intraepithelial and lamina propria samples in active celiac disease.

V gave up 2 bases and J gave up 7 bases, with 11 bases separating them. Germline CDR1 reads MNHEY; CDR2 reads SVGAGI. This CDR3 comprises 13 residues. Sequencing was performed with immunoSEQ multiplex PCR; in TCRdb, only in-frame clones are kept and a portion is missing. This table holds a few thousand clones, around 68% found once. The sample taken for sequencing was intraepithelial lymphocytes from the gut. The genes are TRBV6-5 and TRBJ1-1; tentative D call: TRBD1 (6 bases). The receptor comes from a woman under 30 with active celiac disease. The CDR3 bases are TGTGCCAGCAGTTACGAGAGGGGGAGTGAAGCTTTCTTT. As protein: CASSYERGSEAFF.